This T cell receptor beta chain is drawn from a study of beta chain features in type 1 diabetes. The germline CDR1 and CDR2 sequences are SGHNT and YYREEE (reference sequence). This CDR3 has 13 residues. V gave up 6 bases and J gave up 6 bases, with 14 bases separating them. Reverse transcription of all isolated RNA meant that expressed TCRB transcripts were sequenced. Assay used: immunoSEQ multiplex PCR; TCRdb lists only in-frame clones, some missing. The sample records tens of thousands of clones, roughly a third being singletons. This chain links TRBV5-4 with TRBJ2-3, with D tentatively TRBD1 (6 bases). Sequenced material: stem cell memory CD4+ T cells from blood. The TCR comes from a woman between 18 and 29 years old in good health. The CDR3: CASTLQGPDTQYF. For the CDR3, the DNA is TGTGCCAGCACTTTACAGGGTCCGGATACGCAGTATTTT.